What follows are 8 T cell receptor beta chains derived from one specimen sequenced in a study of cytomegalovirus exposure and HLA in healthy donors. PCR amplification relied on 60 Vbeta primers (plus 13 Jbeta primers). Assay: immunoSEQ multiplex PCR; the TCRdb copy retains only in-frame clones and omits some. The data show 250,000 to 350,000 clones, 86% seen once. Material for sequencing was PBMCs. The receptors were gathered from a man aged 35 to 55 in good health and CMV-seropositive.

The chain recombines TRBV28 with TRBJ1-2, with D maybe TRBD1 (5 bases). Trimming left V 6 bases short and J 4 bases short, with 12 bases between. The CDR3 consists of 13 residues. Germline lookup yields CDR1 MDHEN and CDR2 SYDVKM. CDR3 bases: TGTGCCAGCAGAAGGGGCGCTACCTATGGCTACACCTTC. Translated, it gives CASRRGATYGYTF.

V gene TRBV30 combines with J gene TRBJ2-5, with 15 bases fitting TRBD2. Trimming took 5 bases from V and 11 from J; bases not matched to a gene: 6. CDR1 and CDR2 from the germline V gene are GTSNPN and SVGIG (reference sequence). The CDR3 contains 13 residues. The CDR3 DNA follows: TGTGCCTGGGGACTAGCGGGAGGGCTAGAGCAGTACTTC. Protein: CAWGLAGGLEQYF.

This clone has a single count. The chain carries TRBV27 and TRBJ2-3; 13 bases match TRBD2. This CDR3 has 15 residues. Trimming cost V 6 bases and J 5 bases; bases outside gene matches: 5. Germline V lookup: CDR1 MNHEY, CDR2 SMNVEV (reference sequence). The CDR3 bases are TGTGCCAGCAGAGGACTAGCGGGAGTGATAGATACGCAGTATTTT. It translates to CASRGLAGVIDTQYF.

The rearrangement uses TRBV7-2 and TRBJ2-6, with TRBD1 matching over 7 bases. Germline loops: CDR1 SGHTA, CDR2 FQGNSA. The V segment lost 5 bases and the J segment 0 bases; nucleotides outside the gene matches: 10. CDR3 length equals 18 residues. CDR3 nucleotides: TGTGCCAGCAGCCCCCGCCGGGACAGAACCTCTGGGGCCAACGTCCTGACTTTC. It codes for CASSPRRDRTSGANVLTF.

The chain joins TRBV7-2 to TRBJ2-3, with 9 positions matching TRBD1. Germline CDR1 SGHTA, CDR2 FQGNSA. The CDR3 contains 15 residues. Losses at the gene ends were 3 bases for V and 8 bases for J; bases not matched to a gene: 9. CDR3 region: CASSFGSTGGGTQYF. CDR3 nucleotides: TGTGCCAGCAGCTTTGGGTCCACAGGGGGCGGTACGCAGTATTTT.

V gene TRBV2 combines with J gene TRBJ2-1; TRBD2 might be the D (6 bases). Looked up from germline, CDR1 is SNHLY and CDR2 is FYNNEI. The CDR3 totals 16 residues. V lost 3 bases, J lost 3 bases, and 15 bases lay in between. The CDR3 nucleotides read TGTGCCAGCAGTGAGGGGGGACGGATCGTCTACAATGAGCAGTTCTTC. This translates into CASSEGGRIVYNEQFF.

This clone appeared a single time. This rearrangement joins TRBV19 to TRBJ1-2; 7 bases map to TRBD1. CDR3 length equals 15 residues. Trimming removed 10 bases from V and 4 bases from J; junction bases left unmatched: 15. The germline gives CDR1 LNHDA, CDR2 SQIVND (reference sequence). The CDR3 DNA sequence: TGTGCCACGAACAAAGGGGACAGCTCGTTCTATGGCTACACCTTC. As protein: CATNKGDSSFYGYTF.

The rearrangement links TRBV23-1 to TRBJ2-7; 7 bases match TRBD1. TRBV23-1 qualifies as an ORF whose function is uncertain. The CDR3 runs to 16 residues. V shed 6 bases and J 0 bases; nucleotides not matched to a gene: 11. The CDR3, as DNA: TGCGCCAGCAGCAGCCGGGACAGCGACCCCTCCTACGAGCAGTACTTC. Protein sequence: CASSSRDSDPSYEQYF.